Shown below are 18 T cell receptor beta chains from a single sample sequenced in a study of CD8 T cells in Susac syndrome. Reverse transcription used about 0.5 to 1 ug RNA and random hexamers. TCRdb independently ran MiXCR on the immunoSEQ multiplex PCR reads; one entry per CDR3 protein. This repertoire shows 100,000 to 150,000 distinct CDR3 sequences, roughly 80% found once; its top ten account for about 0.51%. Sequencing was carried out using CD8+ T cells from PBMCs. The receptors were gathered from a human donor with multiple sclerosis.

The rearrangement links TRBV11-2 to TRBJ1-6; 9 nucleotides match TRBD1. V lost 0 bases and J lost 10; bases outside the gene matches: 7. Germline-derived CDR1 and CDR2 are SGHAT and FQNNGV. CDR3 size: 16 residues. The CDR3 region is CASSLETGGVLSPLHF. In DNA, the CDR3 is TGTGCCAGCAGCTTAGAAACAGGGGGCGTGCTCTCACCCCTCCACTTT.

This chain uses TRBV6-5 with TRBJ2-1, with 9 bases lining up with TRBD1. The CDR3 runs to 17 residues. Germline V gene sequence: CDR1 MNHEY, CDR2 SVGAGI. After removal of 1 base from V and 7 bases from J, the junction contained 11 bases not matched to a gene. CDR3 residues: CASSYFLGGQGRNEQFF. The DNA for the CDR3 is TGTGCCAGCAGTTACTTCTTGGGAGGACAGGGGAGGAATGAGCAGTTCTTC.

The CDR3 here is CSAIIAGSYEQYF. CDR3 bases: TGCAGTGCTATTATAGCGGGGTCCTACGAGCAGTACTTC. The J gene is TRBJ2-7, the V gene TRBV20-1; the match to TRBD2 covers 8 bases. The V and J ends lost 4 bases and 1 base, in that order; junction bases with no gene match: 3. This CDR3 spans 13 amino acids. The germline gives CDR1 DFQATT, CDR2 SNEGSKA (reference sequence).

There are a few counts of this clonotype. The chain couples TRBV5-4 to TRBJ2-1; a weak D match, TRBD2 (6 bases). The CDR3 sequence is 12 residues long. Germline CDR1 is SGHNT and CDR2 is YYREEE (reference sequence). The germline V and J ends were trimmed by 5 bases and 9 bases, with 12 bases remaining between them. CDR3 region: CASRSPRGEQFF. CDR3 in DNA: TGTGCCAGCAGATCCCCGCGGGGTGAGCAGTTCTTC.

The CDR3 coding sequence is TGTGCCAGCAGCCCACGGGTGAACTATGGCTACACCTTC. This encodes CASSPRVNYGYTF. The rearrangement joins TRBV11-2 to TRBJ1-2, with D unclear. Trimming cost V 5 bases and J 2 bases, with 9 bases left between them. Germline CDR1 is SGHAT and CDR2 is FQNNGV. The CDR3 length is 13 residues.

V gene TRBV2 combines with J gene TRBJ2-2, with D possibly being TRBD2 (6 bases). V shed 4 bases and J shed 0 bases, with 9 bases lying between them. This CDR3 is built from 15 residues. Germline CDR1 SNHLY, CDR2 FYNNEI. CDR3 DNA sequence: TGTGCCAGCAGTGTCGGGAGATCGAACACCGGGGAGCTGTTTTTT. It encodes CASSVGRSNTGELFF.

CDR3 loop: CASSLYTGGPFAYEQYV. CDR3 sequence (DNA): TGTGCCAGCAGCTTATATACGGGAGGCCCATTTGCCTACGAGCAGTACGTC. This chain links TRBV7-9 with TRBJ2-7; 7 bases match TRBD2. The CDR3 extends over 17 amino acids. The germline gives CDR1 SEHNR, CDR2 FQNEAQ (reference sequence). The V segment lost 2 bases and the J segment 2 bases; nucleotides outside the gene matches: 12.

The chain combines TRBV1 with TRBJ1-1. TRBV1 is flagged as a pseudogene. The CDR3 runs 18 residues. The CDR3 DNA follows: TGCACCAGCAGCCAAGAATTATTACGGCTTCTTATGAACACTGAAGCTTTCTTT. Amino acid sequence: CTSSQELLRLLMNTEAFF.

This rearrangement joins TRBV4-1 to TRBJ2-7, with D possibly being TRBD1 (5 bases). V was shortened by 8 bases and J by 2 bases, with 13 bases between the two germline ends. Germline CDR1 reads MGHRA; CDR2 reads YSYEKL. The CDR3 runs to 13 residues. In DNA, the CDR3 is TGCGCCAGCTCGCCCGACAGTACCTACGAGCAGTACTTC. Protein: CASSPDSTYEQYF.

This clonotype was recorded once. J is TRBJ1-1 and V is TRBV5-4, with D perhaps matching TRBD1 (6 bases). The V and J ends lost 0 bases and 6 bases respectively, with 21 bases between them. This CDR3 has 17 residues. The germline CDR1 and CDR2 sequences are SGHNT and YYREEE (reference sequence). The CDR3 sequence: CASSLVVSHGGPPEAFF. As DNA, the CDR3 is TGTGCCAGCAGCTTGGTAGTATCGCACGGGGGCCCCCCTGAAGCTTTCTTT. Full variable domain (remainder filled in from reference TRBV5-4 and TRBJ1-1): ETGVTQSPTHLIKTRGQQVTLRCSSQSGHNTVSWYQQALGQGPQFIFQYYREEENGRGNFPPRFSGLQFPNYSSELNVNALELDDSALYLCASSLVVSHGGPPEAFFGQGTRLTVV.

The rearrangement joins TRBV29-1 to TRBJ1-1; D is undetermined. The CDR3 contains 15 residues. V gave up 7 bases and J gave up 1 base, with 19 bases separating them. CDR1 is SQVTM and CDR2 is ANQGSEA in the germline V gene. The CDR3 DNA sequence: TGCAGCGGGATTAGTCAGATAACCCCGAACACTGAAGCTTTCTTT. It yields the protein CSGISQITPNTEAFF.

The CDR3 sequence is CASSQVASSSYNEQFF. In DNA, the CDR3 is TGCGCCAGCAGCCAAGTTGCCAGCAGCTCCTACAATGAGCAGTTCTTC. The rearrangement links TRBV4-1 to TRBJ2-1; D call uncertain. The V gene's germline CDR1 is MGHRA and CDR2 YSYEKL. This CDR3 is built from 16 residues. V was cut by 1 base and J by 0 bases, with 10 bases left in between.

The chain employs TRBV14 and TRBJ1-1, with D perhaps TRBD1 (5 bases). CDR1 is SGHDN, CDR2 FVKESK, per germline. There are 12 residues in the CDR3. Trimming pared 6 bases from V and 10 bases from J, leaving 15 bases between. The CDR3 nucleotides read TGTGCCAGCAGGGACAACGGGGTTTCAGCTTTCTTT. Translated: CASRDNGVSAFF.

The V gene is TRBV4-1, the J gene TRBJ2-1, with 9 nucleotides matching TRBD2. CDR1 MGHRA and CDR2 YSYEKL come from the germline V gene. The CDR3 totals 16 residues. Trimming removed 0 bases from V and 12 bases from J; junction bases left unmatched: 12. The CDR3 DNA follows: TGCGCCAGCAGCCAAGAATTAGCGGGAGTTTCGGGGGGGCAGTTCTTC. Translation gives CASSQELAGVSGGQFF.

The chain has TRBV10-3 and TRBJ2-3; unclear D gene. V lost 8 bases to trimming and J lost 2 bases, with 5 bases between them. The CDR3 sequence is 11 residues long. The germline V gene encodes CDR1 ENHRY and CDR2 SYGVKD. The CDR3 DNA reads TGTGCCATCGGGTCCACAGATACGCAGTATTTT. Its translation: CAIGSTDTQYF.

The J gene is TRBJ2-1, the V gene TRBV5-6, with D possibly matching TRBD1 (5 bases). Germline CDR1 reads SGHDT; CDR2 reads YYEEEE. V lost 2 bases and J 0 bases, leaving 12 bases between the germline ends. CDR3 length equals 16 residues. CDR3 sequence reads: CASSFGHRGSYNEQFF. The CDR3 DNA follows: TGTGCCAGCAGCTTTGGCCATAGGGGCTCCTACAATGAGCAGTTCTTC.

V gene TRBV7-2 combines with J gene TRBJ2-1, with 7 bases fitting TRBD2. The CDR3 runs 15 residues. The germline V gene encodes CDR1 SGHTA and CDR2 FQGNSA. J lost 7 bases, V lost 0 bases, and 6 bases had no gene match. CDR3 protein: CASSLAGGPENEQFF. CDR3 sequence (DNA): TGTGCCAGCAGCTTAGCGGGAGGGCCTGAAAATGAGCAGTTCTTC.

The chain combines TRBV27 with TRBJ1-6; D is possibly TRBD1 (6 bases). CDR1 and CDR2 (germline): MNHEY, SMNVEV (reference sequence). Trimming removed 4 bases at V and 9 bases at J, with 13 bases between. There are 14 residues in the CDR3. This chain's CDR3 is CASSSYRVRSPLHF. In DNA, the CDR3 is TGTGCCAGCAGTTCTTACAGGGTTCGTTCACCCCTCCACTTT.